The rows below give T cell receptor beta chains drawn from one sample of a study of blood T cell repertoires in COVID-19. The assay was immunoSEQ multiplex PCR, and TCRdb's table has in-frame clones only and misses some. The table has hundreds of thousands of clones, around 83% seen once. Material: peripheral blood. These receptors came from a woman aged 50 to 65 with acute or convalescent COVID-19. CDR3s include the opening cysteine and the closing phenylalanine or tryptophan. The D gene is left open where the match is weak. Clone size is shown for a subset of rows, as once, few, many or a class of expanded clone.

CDR3aa: CASSLGGSRTGELFF
CDR3nt: TGTGCCAGCAGTTTAGGCGGGAGTAGGACCGGGGAGCTGTTTTTT
abundance: .
d_gene: TRBD2
v_gene: TRBV28
j_gene: TRBJ2-2

CDR3aa: CASSARTGGTEAFF
CDR3nt: TGTGCCAGTAGTGCTCGGACAGGGGGCACTGAAGCTTTCTTT
abundance: .
d_gene: TRBD1
v_gene: TRBV19
j_gene: TRBJ1-1

CDR3aa: CSVAPGTSAKTQETQYF
CDR3nt: TGCAGCGTAGCACCTGGGACTAGCGCAAAGACTCAAGAGACCCAGTACTTC
abundance: .
d_gene: TRBD2
v_gene: TRBV29-1
j_gene: TRBJ2-5

CDR3aa: CASSSGWYNEQFF
CDR3nt: TGTGCCAGCAGCTCAGGCTGGTACAATGAGCAGTTCTTC
abundance: .
d_gene: .
v_gene: TRBV11-2
j_gene: TRBJ2-1

CDR3aa: CASSGRDGFPVYGYTF
CDR3nt: TGTGCCAGCAGTGGGCGGGACGGCTTCCCCGTCTATGGCTACACCTTC
abundance: few
d_gene: .
v_gene: TRBV28
j_gene: TRBJ1-2

CDR3aa: CASSPRTYNEQFF
CDR3nt: TGTGCCAGCAGCCCGAGAACTTACAATGAGCAGTTCTTC
abundance: .
d_gene: .
v_gene: TRBV11-2
j_gene: TRBJ2-1

CDR3aa: CASSLGGGSAGQAVEQYF
CDR3nt: TGTGCCAGCAGCTTAGGCGGAGGGTCCGCCGGACAGGCGGTTGAGCAGTACTTC
abundance: .
d_gene: .
v_gene: TRBV13
j_gene: TRBJ2-7

CDR3aa: CASSQAPGGSGANVLTF
CDR3nt: TGTGCCAGCAGCCAAGCCCCCGGGGGCTCTGGGGCCAACGTCCTGACTTTC
abundance: few
d_gene: .
v_gene: TRBV4-2
j_gene: TRBJ2-6

CDR3aa: CSASSRDWSSYEQYF
CDR3nt: TGCAGTGCGAGTTCCCGGGACTGGTCCTCCTACGAGCAGTACTTC
abundance: once
d_gene: .
v_gene: TRBV20-1
j_gene: TRBJ2-7

CDR3aa: CASSTQGTSGISQFF
CDR3nt: TGTGCCAGTAGTACCCAGGGGACTAGCGGGATTTCTCAGTTCTTC
abundance: .
d_gene: TRBD2
v_gene: TRBV19
j_gene: TRBJ2-1

CDR3aa: CASSILGSSNQPQHF
CDR3nt: TGTGCCAGTAGTATTCTCGGGAGTAGCAATCAGCCCCAGCATTTT
abundance: .
d_gene: .
v_gene: TRBV19
j_gene: TRBJ1-5

CDR3aa: CASSLGTGVHEQFF
CDR3nt: TGTGCCAGCAGCTTGGGGACAGGGGTTCATGAGCAGTTCTTC
abundance: .
d_gene: TRBD1
v_gene: TRBV5-8
j_gene: TRBJ2-1

CDR3aa: CASGRSQGVGGQYF
CDR3nt: TGTGCCAGCGGGAGAAGCCAGGGGGTCGGAGGGCAGTACTTC
abundance: .
d_gene: TRBD1
v_gene: TRBV28
j_gene: TRBJ2-7

CDR3aa: CASSSGSRNEQFF
CDR3nt: TGTGCCAGTAGTAGCGGGAGTAGGAATGAGCAGTTCTTC
abundance: .
d_gene: TRBD2
v_gene: TRBV19
j_gene: TRBJ2-1

CDR3aa: CASTLGIRDTHYGYTF
CDR3nt: TGTGCCAGTACGTTGGGGATCCGGGACACTCACTATGGCTACACCTTC
abundance: .
d_gene: .
v_gene: TRBV19
j_gene: TRBJ1-2

CDR3aa: CASRDTEVLRSKQFF
CDR3nt: TGTGCCTCCCGGGACACCGAAGTACTACGTTCGAAGCAGTTCTTC
abundance: few
d_gene: .
v_gene: TRBV2
j_gene: TRBJ2-1

CDR3aa: CASSQDGGGLADTQYF
CDR3nt: TGCGCCAGCAGCCAAGATGGGGGAGGGCTGGCAGATACGCAGTATTTT
abundance: .
d_gene: TRBD2
v_gene: TRBV4-1
j_gene: TRBJ2-3

CDR3aa: CASSVRPEGGDEQYF
CDR3nt: TGTGCCAGCAGCGTACGGCCCGAAGGGGGGGACGAGCAGTACTTC
abundance: .
d_gene: .
v_gene: TRBV2
j_gene: TRBJ2-7

CDR3aa: CASSLTGPYEQYF
CDR3nt: TGTGCCAGCAGTTTGACAGGGCCCTACGAGCAGTACTTC
abundance: .
d_gene: TRBD1
v_gene: TRBV27
j_gene: TRBJ2-7

CDR3aa: CASSLDWGQKYGYTF
CDR3nt: TGTGCCAGCAGCTTGGATTGGGGGCAGAAATATGGCTACACCTTC
abundance: many
d_gene: .
v_gene: TRBV5-4
j_gene: TRBJ1-2

CDR3aa: CASSLSGTWDEQGEAFF
CDR3nt: TGTGCCAGCAGTTTATCCGGGACATGGGACGAACAGGGTGAAGCTTTCTTT
abundance: .
d_gene: .
v_gene: TRBV28
j_gene: TRBJ1-1

CDR3aa: CASSIGGTSGTVGETQYF
CDR3nt: TGTGCCAGTAGTATTGGCGGGACTAGCGGGACAGTCGGAGAGACCCAGTACTTC
abundance: .
d_gene: TRBD2
v_gene: TRBV19
j_gene: TRBJ2-5

CDR3aa: CASSPTDRVVLAGGNTGELFF
CDR3nt: TGTGCCAGTAGTCCGACGGACAGGGTGGTACTAGCGGGAGGGAACACCGGGGAGCTGTTTTTT
abundance: .
d_gene: TRBD2
v_gene: TRBV19
j_gene: TRBJ2-2

CDR3aa: CASSQDLALTDTQYF
CDR3nt: TGTGCCAGCAGCCAAGATTTAGCCCTGACAGATACGCAGTATTTT
abundance: .
d_gene: .
v_gene: TRBV3-1/TRBV3-2
j_gene: TRBJ2-3

CDR3aa: CASRPDSNEKLFF
CDR3nt: TGTGCCAGCAGGCCGGACAGTAATGAAAAACTGTTTTTT
abundance: .
d_gene: .
v_gene: TRBV28
j_gene: TRBJ1-4

CDR3aa: CASSRDTPYEQYF
CDR3nt: TGTGCCAGCTCACGGGACACCCCCTACGAGCAGTACTTC
abundance: .
d_gene: .
v_gene: TRBV18
j_gene: TRBJ2-7

CDR3aa: CASSYDGQTGIQYF
CDR3nt: TGTGCCAGCAGTTACGATGGCCAGACTGGGATTCAGTACTTC
abundance: few
d_gene: .
v_gene: TRBV6-5
j_gene: TRBJ2-4

CDR3aa: CASSLKAVGIQYF
CDR3nt: TGTGCCAGCAGTTTGAAAGCGGTGGGCATTCAGTACTTC
abundance: .
d_gene: .
v_gene: TRBV12-3/TRBV12-4
j_gene: TRBJ2-4

CDR3aa: CASSWANNQPQHF
CDR3nt: TGTGCCAGCAGTTGGGCGAACAATCAGCCCCAGCATTTT
abundance: few
d_gene: .
v_gene: TRBV27
j_gene: TRBJ1-5

CDR3aa: CAIRGLAGGWDTQYF
CDR3nt: TGTGCCATCAGAGGACTAGCGGGAGGGTGGGATACGCAGTATTTT
abundance: .
d_gene: TRBD2
v_gene: TRBV10-3
j_gene: TRBJ2-3

CDR3aa: CASSADRTGKETQYF
CDR3nt: TGTGCCAGCAGTGCCGACCGCACAGGGAAAGAGACCCAGTACTTC
abundance: .
d_gene: .
v_gene: TRBV27
j_gene: TRBJ2-5

CDR3aa: CSASPAGNYGYTF
CDR3nt: TGCAGTGCTAGTCCAGCGGGGAACTATGGCTACACCTTC
abundance: .
d_gene: .
v_gene: TRBV20-1
j_gene: TRBJ1-2

CDR3aa: CASSQPGLNNEQFF
CDR3nt: TGTGCCAGCAGTCAGCCGGGACTAAACAATGAGCAGTTCTTC
abundance: .
d_gene: TRBD2
v_gene: TRBV27
j_gene: TRBJ2-1

CDR3aa: CASRVSGNTGELFF
CDR3nt: TGTGCCAGCAGGGTTAGCGGGAACACCGGGGAGCTGTTTTTT
abundance: .
d_gene: .
v_gene: TRBV2
j_gene: TRBJ2-2

CDR3aa: CASTVVTSGMGEQFF
CDR3nt: TGTGCCAGCACCGTCGTAACTAGCGGGATGGGTGAGCAGTTCTTC
abundance: .
d_gene: TRBD2
v_gene: TRBV2
j_gene: TRBJ2-1

CDR3aa: CASSLYASRARNPNEQFF
CDR3nt: TGTGCCAGCAGCTTATATGCTAGCAGAGCTAGAAATCCGAATGAGCAGTTCTTC
abundance: .
d_gene: .
v_gene: TRBV7-3
j_gene: TRBJ2-1

CDR3aa: CASNDGGGRETQYF
CDR3nt: TGTGCCAGTAACGATGGCGGGGGTCGAGAGACCCAGTACTTC
abundance: .
d_gene: TRBD2
v_gene: TRBV19
j_gene: TRBJ2-5

CDR3aa: CASSLEGAVSTEAFF
CDR3nt: TGTGCCAGCAGCCTCGAGGGGGCTGTAAGCACTGAAGCTTTCTTT
abundance: .
d_gene: TRBD1
v_gene: TRBV3-1/TRBV3-2
j_gene: TRBJ1-1

CDR3aa: CASSPGLAGGTGELFF
CDR3nt: TGTGCCAGTAGTCCCGGACTAGCGGGAGGGACCGGGGAGCTGTTTTTT
abundance: .
d_gene: TRBD2
v_gene: TRBV19
j_gene: TRBJ2-2

CDR3aa: CASSKCGFPSGRTDTQYF
CDR3nt: TGTGCCAGCAGCAAATGCGGTTTCCCTAGCGGGAGAACAGATACGCAGTATTTT
abundance: .
d_gene: .
v_gene: TRBV21-1
j_gene: TRBJ2-3

CDR3aa: CASSLPPAGEYF
CDR3nt: TGTGCCAGCAGCTTACCACCCGCAGGGGAGTACTTC
abundance: .
d_gene: .
v_gene: TRBV5-6
j_gene: TRBJ2-7

CDR3aa: CASSSGQTYNEQFF
CDR3nt: TGTGCCAGCAGTTCCGGACAGACCTACAATGAGCAGTTCTTC
abundance: .
d_gene: .
v_gene: TRBV6-5
j_gene: TRBJ2-1

CDR3aa: CATSRGLDREETQYF
CDR3nt: TGTGCCACCAGCAGGGGGTTGGACAGGGAAGAGACCCAGTACTTC
abundance: .
d_gene: TRBD1
v_gene: TRBV15
j_gene: TRBJ2-5

CDR3aa: CASSYGTGGLGNTIYF
CDR3nt: TGTGCCAGCAGTTACGGGACCGGGGGGCTTGGAAACACCATATATTTT
abundance: .
d_gene: .
v_gene: TRBV6-5
j_gene: TRBJ1-3

CDR3aa: CASSLVAGGPRIPGYEQYF
CDR3nt: TGTGCCAGCAGTTTAGTAGCGGGAGGGCCCCGGATTCCTGGCTACGAGCAGTACTTC
abundance: many
d_gene: TRBD2
v_gene: TRBV7-6
j_gene: TRBJ2-7

CDR3aa: CASSPLGTSGGTYEQYF
CDR3nt: TGCGCCAGCAGCCCCTTAGGGACTAGCGGGGGTACCTACGAGCAGTACTTC
abundance: .
d_gene: TRBD2
v_gene: TRBV5-1
j_gene: TRBJ2-7

CDR3aa: CASSLMQGGEQYF
CDR3nt: TGCGCCAGCAGCTTGATGCAGGGAGGCGAGCAGTACTTC
abundance: .
d_gene: .
v_gene: TRBV5-1
j_gene: TRBJ2-7

CDR3aa: CASKGLAGAGNEQFF
CDR3nt: TGTGCCAGCAAGGGACTAGCGGGAGCCGGCAATGAGCAGTTCTTC
abundance: .
d_gene: TRBD2
v_gene: TRBV2
j_gene: TRBJ2-1

CDR3aa: CASSVLAGGQDEQFF
CDR3nt: TGTGCCAGCAGCGTTCTAGCGGGAGGTCAGGATGAGCAGTTCTTC
abundance: .
d_gene: TRBD2
v_gene: TRBV6-5
j_gene: TRBJ2-1